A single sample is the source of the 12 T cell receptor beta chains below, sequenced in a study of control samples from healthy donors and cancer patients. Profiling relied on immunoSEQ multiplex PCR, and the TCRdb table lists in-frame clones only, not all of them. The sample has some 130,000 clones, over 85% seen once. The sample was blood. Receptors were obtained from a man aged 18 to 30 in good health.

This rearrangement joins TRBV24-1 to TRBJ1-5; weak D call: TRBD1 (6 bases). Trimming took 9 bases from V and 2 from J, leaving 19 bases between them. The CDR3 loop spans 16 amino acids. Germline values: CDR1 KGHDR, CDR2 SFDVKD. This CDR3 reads CATLIQGIGGNQPQHF. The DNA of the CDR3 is TGTGCCACCTTGATACAGGGTATCGGTGGCAATCAGCCCCAGCATTTT.

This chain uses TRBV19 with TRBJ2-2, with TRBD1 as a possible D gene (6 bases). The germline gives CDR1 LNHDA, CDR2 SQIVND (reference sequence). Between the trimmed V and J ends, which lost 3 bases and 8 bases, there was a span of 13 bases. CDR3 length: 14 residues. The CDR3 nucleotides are TGTGCCAGTAGTATCCGGACAGCGGTGGGGGAGCTGTTTTTT. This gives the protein CASSIRTAVGELFF.

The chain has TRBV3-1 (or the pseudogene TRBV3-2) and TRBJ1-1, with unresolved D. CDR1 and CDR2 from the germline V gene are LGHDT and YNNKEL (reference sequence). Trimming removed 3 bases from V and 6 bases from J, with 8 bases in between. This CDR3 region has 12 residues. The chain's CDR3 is CASSHQESEAFF. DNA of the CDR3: TGTGCCAGCAGCCATCAGGAGTCTGAAGCTTTCTTT.

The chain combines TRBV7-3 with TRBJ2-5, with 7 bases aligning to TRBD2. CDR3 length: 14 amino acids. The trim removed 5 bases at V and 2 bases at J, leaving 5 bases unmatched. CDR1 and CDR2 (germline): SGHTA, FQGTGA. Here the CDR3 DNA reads TGTGCCAGCAGCCACGGGGGGAAACAAGAGACCCAGTACTTC. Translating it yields CASSHGGKQETQYF.

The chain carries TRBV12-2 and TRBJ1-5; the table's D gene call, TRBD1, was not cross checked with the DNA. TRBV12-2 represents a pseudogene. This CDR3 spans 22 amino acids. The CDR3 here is CASRFYHKGALQREDSNQPQHF. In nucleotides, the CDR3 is TGTGCAAGTCGCTTCTACCATAAGGGGGCACTACAAAGGGAGGACAGCAATCAGCCCCAGCATTTT.

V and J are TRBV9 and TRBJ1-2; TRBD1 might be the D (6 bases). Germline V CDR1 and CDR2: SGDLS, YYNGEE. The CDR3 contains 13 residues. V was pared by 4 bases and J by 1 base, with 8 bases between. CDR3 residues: CASSRDINYGYTF. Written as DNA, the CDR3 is TGTGCCAGCAGCCGGGACATTAACTATGGCTACACCTTC. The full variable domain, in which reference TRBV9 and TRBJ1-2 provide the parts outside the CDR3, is DSGVTQTPKHLITATGQRVTLRCSPRSGDLSVYWYQQSLDQGLQFLIQYYNGEERAKGNILERFSAQQFPDLHSELNLSSLELGDSALYFCASSRDINYGYTFGSGTRLTVV.

CDR3 loop: CASSPGQQNTEAFF. CDR3 bases: TGTGCCAGCTCACCCGGACAGCAGAACACTGAAGCTTTCTTT. V and J are TRBV18 and TRBJ1-1; perhaps TRBD1 as D (6 bases). Germline CDR1 reads KGHSH; CDR2 reads LQKENI. V was shortened by 3 bases and J by 1 base, with 9 bases between the two germline ends. This CDR3 region has 14 residues.

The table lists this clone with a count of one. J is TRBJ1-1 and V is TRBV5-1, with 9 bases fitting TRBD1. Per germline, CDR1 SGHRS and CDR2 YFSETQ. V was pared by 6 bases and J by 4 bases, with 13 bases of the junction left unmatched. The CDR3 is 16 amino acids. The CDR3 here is CASTSYPTGGGTEAFF. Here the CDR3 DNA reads TGCGCCAGCACGTCCTACCCGACAGGGGGAGGCACTGAAGCTTTCTTT.

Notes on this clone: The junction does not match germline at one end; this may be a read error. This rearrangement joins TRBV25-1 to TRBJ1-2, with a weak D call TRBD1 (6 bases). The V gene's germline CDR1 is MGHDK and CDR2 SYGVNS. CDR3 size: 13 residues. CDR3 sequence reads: CASTPWDTYRYTF. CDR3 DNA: TGTGCCAGCACCCCTTGGGACACCTATCGCTACACCTTC.

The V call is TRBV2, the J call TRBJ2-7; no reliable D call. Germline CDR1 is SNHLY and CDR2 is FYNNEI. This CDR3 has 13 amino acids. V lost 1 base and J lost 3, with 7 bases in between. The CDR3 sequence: CASSEVDGYEQYF. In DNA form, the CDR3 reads TGTGCCAGCAGTGAAGTGGACGGCTACGAGCAGTACTTC.

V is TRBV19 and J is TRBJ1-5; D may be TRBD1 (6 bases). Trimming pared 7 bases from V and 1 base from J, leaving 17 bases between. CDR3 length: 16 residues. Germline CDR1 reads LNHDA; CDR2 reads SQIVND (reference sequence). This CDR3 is CASIPGRGGSNQPQHF. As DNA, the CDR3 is TGTGCCAGTATTCCCGGCAGGGGAGGGAGCAATCAGCCCCAGCATTTT.

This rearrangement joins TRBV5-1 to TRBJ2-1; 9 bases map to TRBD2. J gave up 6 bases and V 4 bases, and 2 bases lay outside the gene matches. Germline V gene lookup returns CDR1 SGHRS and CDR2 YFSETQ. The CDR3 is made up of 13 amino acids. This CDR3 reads CASSALAGNEQFF. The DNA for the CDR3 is TGCGCCAGCAGCGCACTAGCGGGCAATGAGCAGTTCTTC.